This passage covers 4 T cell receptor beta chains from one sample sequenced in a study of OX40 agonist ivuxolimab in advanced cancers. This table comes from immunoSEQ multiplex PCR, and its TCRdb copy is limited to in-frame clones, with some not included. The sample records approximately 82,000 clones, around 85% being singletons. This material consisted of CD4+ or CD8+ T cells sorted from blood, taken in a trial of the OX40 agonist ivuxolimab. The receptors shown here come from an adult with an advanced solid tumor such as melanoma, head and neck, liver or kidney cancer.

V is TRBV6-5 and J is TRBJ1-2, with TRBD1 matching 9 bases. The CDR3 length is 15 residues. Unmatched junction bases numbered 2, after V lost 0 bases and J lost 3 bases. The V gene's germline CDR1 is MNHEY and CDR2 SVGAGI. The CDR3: CASSYSGQGYYGYTF. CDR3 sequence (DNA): TGTGCCAGCAGTTACTCCGGACAGGGGTACTATGGCTACACCTTC.

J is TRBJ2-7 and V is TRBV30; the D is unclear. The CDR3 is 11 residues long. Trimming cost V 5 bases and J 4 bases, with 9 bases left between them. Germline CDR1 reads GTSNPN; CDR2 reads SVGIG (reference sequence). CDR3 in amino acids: CAWSDQYEQYF. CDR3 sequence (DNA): TGTGCCTGGTCGGACCAATACGAGCAGTACTTC.

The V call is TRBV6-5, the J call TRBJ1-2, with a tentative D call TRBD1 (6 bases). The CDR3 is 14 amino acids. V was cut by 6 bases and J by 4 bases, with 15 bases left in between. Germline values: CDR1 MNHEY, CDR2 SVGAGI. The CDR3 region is CASRKNRDGYGYTF. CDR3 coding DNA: TGTGCCAGCAGAAAGAACAGGGACGGCTATGGCTACACCTTC.

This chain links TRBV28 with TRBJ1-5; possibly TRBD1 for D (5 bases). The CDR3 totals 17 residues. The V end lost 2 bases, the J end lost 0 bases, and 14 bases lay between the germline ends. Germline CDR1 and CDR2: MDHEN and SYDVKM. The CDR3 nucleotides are TGTGCCAGCAGTTTAATCCGACAGACATATAGCAATCAGCCCCAGCATTTT. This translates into CASSLIRQTYSNQPQHF.